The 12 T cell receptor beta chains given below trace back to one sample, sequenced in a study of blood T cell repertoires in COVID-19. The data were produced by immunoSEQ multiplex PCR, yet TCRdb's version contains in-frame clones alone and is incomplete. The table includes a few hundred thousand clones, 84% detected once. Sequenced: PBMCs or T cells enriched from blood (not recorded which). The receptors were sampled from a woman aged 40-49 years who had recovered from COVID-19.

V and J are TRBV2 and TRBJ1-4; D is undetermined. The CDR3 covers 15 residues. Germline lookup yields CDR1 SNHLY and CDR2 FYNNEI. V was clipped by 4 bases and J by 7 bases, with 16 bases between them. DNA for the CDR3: TGTGCCAGCAGTGCGTTCGACCGGGTGGGTGAAAAACTGTTTTTT. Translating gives CASSAFDRVGEKLFF.

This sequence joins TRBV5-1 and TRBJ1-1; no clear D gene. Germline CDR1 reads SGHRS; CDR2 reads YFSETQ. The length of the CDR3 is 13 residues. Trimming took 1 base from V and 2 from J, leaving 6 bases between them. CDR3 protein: CASSLSLNTEAFF. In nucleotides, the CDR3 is TGCGCCAGCAGCTTGTCTCTAAACACTGAAGCTTTCTTT. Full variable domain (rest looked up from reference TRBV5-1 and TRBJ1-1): KAGVTQTPRYLIKTRGQQVTLSCSPISGHRSVSWYQQTPGQGLQFLFEYFSETQRNKGNFPGRFSGRQFSNSRSEMNVSTLELGDSALYLCASSLSLNTEAFFGQGTRLTVV.

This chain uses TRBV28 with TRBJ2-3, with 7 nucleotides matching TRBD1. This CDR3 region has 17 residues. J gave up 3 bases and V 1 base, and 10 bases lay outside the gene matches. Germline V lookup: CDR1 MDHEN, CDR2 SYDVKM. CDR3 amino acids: CASSLYPRQGLTDTQYF. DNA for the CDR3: TGTGCCAGCAGTTTATACCCAAGACAGGGATTAACAGATACGCAGTATTTT.

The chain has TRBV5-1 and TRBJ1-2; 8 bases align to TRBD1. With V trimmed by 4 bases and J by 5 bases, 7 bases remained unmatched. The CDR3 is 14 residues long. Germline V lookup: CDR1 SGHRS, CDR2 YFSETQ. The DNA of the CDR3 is TGCGCCAGCAGCGGGTCGACAGGGGTTTATGGCTACACCTTC. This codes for CASSGSTGVYGYTF.

The DNA of the CDR3 is TGTGCCAGCTCACCGGAGTTTGGGACAGGACTAGAAAAACTGTTTTTT. As protein: CASSPEFGTGLEKLFF. The chain has TRBV18 and TRBJ1-4; 8 bases fit TRBD1. The length of the CDR3 is 16 residues. After removal of 3 bases from V and 8 bases from J, the junction contained 11 bases not matched to a gene. Germline-derived CDR1 and CDR2 are KGHSH and LQKENI. The full variable domain, in which reference TRBV18 and TRBJ1-4 provide the parts outside the CDR3, is NAGVMQNPRHLVRRRGQEARLRCSPMKGHSHVYWYRQLPEEGLKFMVYLQKENIIDESGMPKERFSAEFPKEGPSILRIQQVVRGDSAAYFCASSPEFGTGLEKLFFGSGTQLSVL.

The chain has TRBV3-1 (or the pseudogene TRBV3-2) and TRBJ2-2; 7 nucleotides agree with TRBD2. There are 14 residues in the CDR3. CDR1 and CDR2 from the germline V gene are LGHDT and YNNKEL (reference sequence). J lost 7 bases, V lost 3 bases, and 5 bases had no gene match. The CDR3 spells CASSHGGRDGELFF. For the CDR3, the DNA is TGTGCCAGCAGCCACGGCGGGAGAGACGGGGAGCTGTTTTTT.

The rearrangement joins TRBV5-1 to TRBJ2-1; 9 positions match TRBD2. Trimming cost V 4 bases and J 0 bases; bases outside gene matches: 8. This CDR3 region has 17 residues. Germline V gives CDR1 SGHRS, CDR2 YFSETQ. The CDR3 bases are TGCGCCAGCAGCCTGGGTCATAGCGGGAGCTCCTACAATGAGCAGTTCTTC. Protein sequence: CASSLGHSGSSYNEQFF. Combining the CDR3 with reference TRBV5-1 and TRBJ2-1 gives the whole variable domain KAGVTQTPRYLIKTRGQQVTLSCSPISGHRSVSWYQQTPGQGLQFLFEYFSETQRNKGNFPGRFSGRQFSNSRSEMNVSTLELGDSALYLCASSLGHSGSSYNEQFFGPGTRLTVL.

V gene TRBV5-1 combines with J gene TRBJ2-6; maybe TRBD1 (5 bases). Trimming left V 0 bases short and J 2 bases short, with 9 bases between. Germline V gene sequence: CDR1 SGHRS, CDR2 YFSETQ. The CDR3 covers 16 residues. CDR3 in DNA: TGCGCCAGCAGCTTGGTATTGGGGCCTGGGGCCAACGTCCTGACTTTC. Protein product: CASSLVLGPGANVLTF.

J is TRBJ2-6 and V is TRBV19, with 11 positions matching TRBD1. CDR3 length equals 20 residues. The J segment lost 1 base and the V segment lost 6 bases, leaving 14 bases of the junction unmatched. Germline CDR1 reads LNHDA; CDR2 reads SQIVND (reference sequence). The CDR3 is CASSTLLLWDRGSGANVLTF. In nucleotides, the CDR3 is TGTGCCAGTAGCACTCTACTCCTCTGGGACAGGGGGTCTGGGGCCAACGTCCTGACTTTC. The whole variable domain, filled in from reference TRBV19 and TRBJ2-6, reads DGGITQSPKYLFRKEGQNVTLSCEQNLNHDAMYWYRQDPGQGLRLIYYSQIVNDFQKGDIAEGYSVSREKKESFPLTVTSAQKNPTAFYLCASSTLLLWDRGSGANVLTFGAGSRLTVL.

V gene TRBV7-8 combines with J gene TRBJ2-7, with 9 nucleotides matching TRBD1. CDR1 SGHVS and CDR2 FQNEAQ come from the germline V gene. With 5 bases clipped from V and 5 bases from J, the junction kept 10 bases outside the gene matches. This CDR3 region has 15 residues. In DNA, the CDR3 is TGTGCCAGCAGCCAGTCGTACCGGGACAGGGACGAGCAGTACTTC. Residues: CASSQSYRDRDEQYF.

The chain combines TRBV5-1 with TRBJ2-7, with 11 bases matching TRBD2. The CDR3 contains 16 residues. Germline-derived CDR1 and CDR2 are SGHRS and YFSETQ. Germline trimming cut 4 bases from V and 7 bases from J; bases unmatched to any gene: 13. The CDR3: CASSHPSLAGGGEQYF. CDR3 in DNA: TGCGCCAGCAGCCACCCCTCCCTAGCGGGGGGAGGAGAGCAGTACTTC.

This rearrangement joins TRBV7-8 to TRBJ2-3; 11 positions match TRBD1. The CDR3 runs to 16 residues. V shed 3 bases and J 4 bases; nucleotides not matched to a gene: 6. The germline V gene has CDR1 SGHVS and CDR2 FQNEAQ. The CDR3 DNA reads TGTGCCAGCAGCTTGAGAGGGACAGGGGGAGCAGATACGCAGTATTTT. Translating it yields CASSLRGTGGADTQYF.